Listed here is a single TCR beta chain. Germline loops: CDR1 KGHSH, CDR2 LQKENI. The CDR3 spans 13 residues. This specimen belongs to a study of T cell changes during pregnancy in multiple sclerosis. Generated by immunoSEQ multiplex PCR, the TCRdb table keeps only in-frame clones and is missing some. This sample has 70,000 to 90,000 clones, with 90% to 95% found just once. This chain links TRBV18 with TRBJ1-2; the D gene is possibly TRBD1 (6 bases). Sample: peripheral blood, taken in the first trimester of pregnancy. The TCR sequence derives from a female donor with multiple sclerosis, enrolled in a pregnancy study. The CDR3 bases are TGTGCGAGCCAGGGGCCGTCTAACTATGGCTACACCTTC. Amino acid sequence: CASQGPSNYGYTF. Filled out from reference TRBV18 and TRBJ1-2, the complete variable domain reads NAGVMQNPRHLVRRRGQEARLRCSPMKGHSHVYWYRQLPEEGLKFMVYLQKENIIDESGMPKERFSAEFPKEGPSILRIQQVVRGDSAAYFCASQGPSNYGYTFGSGTRLTVV.